What follows are 2 T cell receptor beta chains derived from one specimen sequenced in a study of blood T cells in healthy people across ages. Sample-barcoded 5' priming and a J-beta primer mix drove a second PCR of about 7 to 11 cycles. TCRdb itself ran the 5' RACE reads through MiXCR, one entry per CDR3 protein. The sample includes approximately 680,000 distinct CDR3 sequences, less than 40% of them seen just once. Material for sequencing was blood. Source of these receptors: a woman aged 80 or older in good health.

This clonotype turned up a few times. The rearrangement links TRBV30 to TRBJ1-1; D unclear. V was clipped by 3 bases and J by 1 base, with 9 bases between them. Germline assignment: CDR1 GTSNPN and CDR2 SVGIG (reference sequence). This CDR3 region has 13 residues. The CDR3 DNA sequence: TGTGCCTGGAGGCACGGACCGAACACTGAAGCTTTCTTT. The encoded protein is CAWRHGPNTEAFF.

The sample holds many counts of this clonotype. The chain uses TRBV9 and TRBJ2-6; D possibly uses TRBD1 or TRBD2 (5 bases each). Germline values: CDR1 SGDLS, CDR2 YYNGEE. The ends were cut back, 4 bases at V and 0 bases at J, with 17 bases in the middle. The length of the CDR3 is 18 residues. The CDR3 loop reads CASSPTGTASSGANVLTF. The CDR3 DNA follows: TGTGCCAGCAGCCCAACCGGGACCGCCAGCTCTGGGGCCAACGTCCTGACTTTC.